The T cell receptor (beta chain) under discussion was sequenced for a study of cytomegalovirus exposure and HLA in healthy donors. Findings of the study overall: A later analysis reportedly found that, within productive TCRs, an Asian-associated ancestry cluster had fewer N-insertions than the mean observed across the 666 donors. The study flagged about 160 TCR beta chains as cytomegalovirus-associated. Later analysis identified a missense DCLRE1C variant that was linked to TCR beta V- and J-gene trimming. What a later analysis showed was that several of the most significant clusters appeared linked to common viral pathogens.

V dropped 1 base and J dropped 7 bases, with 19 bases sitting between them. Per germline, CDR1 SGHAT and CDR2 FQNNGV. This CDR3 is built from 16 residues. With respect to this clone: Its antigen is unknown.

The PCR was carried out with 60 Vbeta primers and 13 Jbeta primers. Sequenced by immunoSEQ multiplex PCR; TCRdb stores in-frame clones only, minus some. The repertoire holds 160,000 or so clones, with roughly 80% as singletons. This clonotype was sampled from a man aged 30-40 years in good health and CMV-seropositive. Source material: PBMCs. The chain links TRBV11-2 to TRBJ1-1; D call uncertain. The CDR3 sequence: CASSLGGKGGMDEAFF. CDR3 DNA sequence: TGTGCCAGCAGCTTAGGAGGGAAGGGTGGAATGGATGAAGCTTTCTTT.